A single sample gave rise to the 6 T cell receptor beta chains below, sequenced in a study of T cells in Graves' hyperthyroidism and ophthalmopathy. Amplification of TCR beta CDR3 regions was performed using RNA transcripts as template. HTBI primers were used for first-round RT-PCR of the TCR CDR3. TCRdb itself ran the multiplex PCR reads through MiXCR, one entry per CDR3 protein. The table includes some 600,000 distinct CDR3 sequences, more than 11% detected once. Specimen: blood. The receptor set was obtained from a woman in her 30s with Graves' hyperthyroidism that later progressed to Graves' ophthalmopathy.

A word on this clonotype: This may be a read error, as it is one base from a much larger clone. V and J are TRBV10-3 and TRBJ2-2; D unclear. The CDR3 has 14 amino acids. The germline V gene encodes CDR1 ENHRY and CDR2 SYGVKD. V was cut by 10 bases and J by 1 base, with 13 bases left in between. The CDR3 reads CATLWQQNTGELFF. The DNA of the CDR3 is TGTGCCACCCTCTGGCAGCAGAACACCGGGGAGCTGTTTTTT.

This clonotype was recorded a few times. The chain couples TRBV20-1 to TRBJ2-7, with D possibly being TRBD1 or TRBD2 (6 bases each). There are 12 residues in the CDR3. Per germline, CDR1 DFQATT and CDR2 SNEGSKA (reference sequence). V was cut by 1 base and J by 9 bases, with 13 bases left in between. CDR3 loop: CSARVAQGGQYF. As DNA, the CDR3 is TGCAGTGCTAGAGTAGCACAGGGAGGGCAGTACTTC.

This clonotype was counted many times. The V call is TRBV28, the J call TRBJ2-2; 9 bases fit TRBD1. The CDR3 is made up of 18 amino acids. The junction had 14 bases not matched to a gene; V was cut back by 5 bases and J by 4 bases. Germline V gene lookup returns CDR1 MDHEN and CDR2 SYDVKM. The CDR3 bases are TGTGCCAGCAGTCTGGACCTCCGGGACAGGGAGACCACCGGGGAGCTGTTTTTT. Residues: CASSLDLRDRETTGELFF.

This clonotype was seen a handful of times. V is TRBV19 and J is TRBJ2-7; TRBD1 might be the D (5 bases). The CDR3 is 13 residues long. Germline V gene data show CDR1 as LNHDA and CDR2 as SQIVND (reference sequence). V was clipped by 6 bases and J by 0 bases, with 9 bases between them. The CDR3 sequence: CASSQGPSYEQYF. The CDR3 coding sequence is TGTGCCAGTAGCCAGGGCCCCTCCTACGAGCAGTACTTC. Filled out from reference TRBV19 and TRBJ2-7, the complete variable domain reads DGGITQSPKYLFRKEGQNVTLSCEQNLNHDAMYWYRQDPGQGLRLIYYSQIVNDFQKGDIAEGYSVSREKKESFPLTVTSAQKNPTAFYLCASSQGPSYEQYFGPGTRLTVT.

The genes are TRBV4-1 and TRBJ2-5; the D is unclear. V was trimmed by 1 base and J by 2 bases, leaving 8 bases between them. CDR3 size: 14 residues. Per germline, CDR1 MGHRA and CDR2 YSYEKL. CDR3 sequence (DNA): TGCGCCAGCAGCCAAGCTCACAGACAAGAGACCCAGTACTTC. Its translation: CASSQAHRQETQYF.

This clonotype was recorded many times. The chain is built from TRBV5-1 and TRBJ2-2; D is ambiguous. CDR1 SGHRS and CDR2 YFSETQ come from the germline V gene. The CDR3 contains 16 residues. The V gene lost 1 base and the J gene lost 1 base, with 11 bases spanning the gap. CDR3 in DNA: TGCGCCAGCAGCTTGTTTAAGGGATTGAACACCGGGGAGCTGTTTTTT. Its protein product is CASSLFKGLNTGELFF.